Below are 2 T cell receptor beta chains sequenced from a single sample in a study of blood T cell repertoires in COVID-19. Measured with immunoSEQ multiplex PCR; TCRdb has only the in-frame clones, and not every one. The table includes 200,000 to 250,000 clones, 80% to 90% detected once. The sequenced sample consisted of PBMCs or T cells enriched from blood (not recorded which). The receptor source for this set is a woman between 35 and 50 years old with acute COVID-19.

V gene TRBV3-1 (or the pseudogene TRBV3-2) combines with J gene TRBJ1-1; D is perhaps TRBD1 (5 bases). The CDR3 totals 14 residues. V was pared by 3 bases and J by 6 bases, with 14 bases between. CDR1 LGHDT and CDR2 YNNKEL come from the germline V gene (reference sequence). CDR3 sequence: CASSHQDIRAEAFF. In DNA form, the CDR3 reads TGTGCCAGCAGCCACCAGGACATAAGAGCTGAAGCTTTCTTT.

This clone has more than one count but fewer than ten. The V and J genes are TRBV11-1 and TRBJ2-7, with a possible D match to TRBD1 (7 bases). Trimming shortened V by 3 bases and J by 1 base, and 10 bases separated the two germline ends. This CDR3 contains 14 residues. CDR1 and CDR2 from the germline V gene are SGHAT and FQDESV (reference sequence). The CDR3 sequence is CASSLGGQSYEQYV. CDR3 DNA: TGTGCCAGCAGCTTGGGGGGACAGTCCTACGAGCAGTACGTC.